This passage covers 29 T cell receptor beta chains from one sample sequenced in a study of early T cells in non-severe SARS-CoV-2 infection. One entry per CDR3 protein results from TCRdb running MiXCR on the 5' RACE reads. The table includes some 30,000 distinct CDR3 sequences, roughly 3% detected once. The material sequenced was whole blood. These receptor sequences come from an adult who was a healthcare worker with PCR-confirmed SARS-CoV-2 infection or an uninfected control (not recorded which).

This clonotype has only a few counts. The chain is built from TRBV6-2 or TRBV6-3 and TRBJ2-5, with D perhaps assigned TRBD1 or TRBD2 (6 bases each). Germline V gene data show CDR1 as MNHEY and CDR2 as SVGEGT. V lost 10 bases to trimming and J lost 5 bases, with 14 bases between them. The CDR3 is made up of 12 amino acids. The CDR3 DNA reads TGTGCCACCGGGGGCATTTTTGAGACCCAGTACTTC. Encoded protein: CATGGIFETQYF.

This clonotype was counted many times. This chain links TRBV12-5 with TRBJ2-5, with D hard to call. V was pared by 6 bases and J by 0 bases, with 11 bases between. The CDR3 is 14 amino acids. CDR1 is LGHNT, CDR2 FRNRAP, per germline. The CDR3 sequence: CASGRGVDQETQYF. CDR3 bases: TGTGCTAGTGGCCGCGGCGTAGACCAAGAGACCCAGTACTTC.

In this sample, this clonotype is medium-sized. The chain links TRBV18 to TRBJ1-2; D is uncertain. V was pared by 6 bases and J by 9 bases, with 14 bases between. Germline lookup yields CDR1 KGHSH and CDR2 LQKENI. This CDR3 region has 12 residues. The DNA of the CDR3 is TGTGCCAGCTCCCCGGCAGATGACCGCTACACCTTC. Translation: CASSPADDRYTF.

The DNA for the CDR3 is TGTGCCAGCACCAGGGGTGAAGAGACCCAGTACTTC. This sequence encodes CASTRGEETQYF. The V call is TRBV2, the J call TRBJ2-5, with a tentative D call TRBD1 (6 bases). The V gene's germline CDR1 is SNHLY and CDR2 FYNNEI. This CDR3 has 12 residues. V gave up 7 bases and J gave up 3 bases, with 9 bases separating them. Filled out from reference TRBV2 and TRBJ2-5, the complete variable domain reads EPEVTQTPSHQVTQMGQEVILRCVPISNHLYFYWYRQILGQKVEFLVSFYNNEISEKSEIFDDQFSVERPDGSNFTLKIRSTKLEDSAMYFCASTRGEETQYFGPGTRLLVL.

This chain uses TRBV29-1 with TRBJ2-2; D not resolved. The germline gives CDR1 SQVTM, CDR2 ANQGSEA. The ends were cut back, 4 bases at V and 1 base at J, with 4 bases in the middle. The CDR3 covers 12 residues. In nucleotides, the CDR3 is TGCAGCGTTGTGAGGAACACCGGGGAGCTGTTTTTT. Amino acid sequence: CSVVRNTGELFF.

The table lists this clonotype with many counts. The chain recombines TRBV6-4 with TRBJ2-7; D is possibly TRBD1 (5 bases). Trimming left V 8 bases short and J 4 bases short, with 30 bases between. Germline CDR1 MRHNA, CDR2 SNTAGT. The length of the CDR3 is 18 residues. The chain's CDR3 is CASQNPRRAPTFSYEQYV. CDR3 coding DNA: TGTGCCAGCCAAAACCCCCGCAGGGCTCCCACTTTTAGTTACGAGCAGTACGTC.

Ten or more counts support this clonotype. V usage is TRBV3-1 and J usage is TRBJ1-2; TRBD1 is a possible D gene (5 bases). Per germline, CDR1 LGHDT and CDR2 YNNKEL (reference sequence). This CDR3 is 15 amino acids long. The V gene lost 1 base and the J gene lost 6 bases, with 15 bases spanning the gap. CDR3 residues: CASSQALLLGDGYTF. The CDR3 nucleotides are TGTGCCAGCAGCCAAGCCCTGTTGCTAGGGGATGGCTACACCTTC.

The chain uses TRBV3-1 and TRBJ2-2, with D perhaps matching TRBD1 or TRBD2 (5 bases each). The germline gives CDR1 LGHDT, CDR2 YNNKEL (reference sequence). This CDR3 contains 18 residues. V lost 0 bases, J lost 0 bases, and 14 bases lay in between. The DNA of the CDR3 is TGTGCCAGCAGCCAAGATCGGTATGGGACGGCGAACACCGGGGAGCTGTTTTTT. It encodes CASSQDRYGTANTGELFF.

This clonotype was found many times. Here the CDR3 DNA reads TGCGCCAGCAGCAGAACGGGGGCCACAGATACGCAGTATTTT. Encoded protein: CASSRTGATDTQYF. The rearrangement uses TRBV5-1 and TRBJ2-3; D could derive from TRBD1 or TRBD2 (6 bases each). V lost 4 bases, J lost 2 bases, and 11 bases lay in between. The germline gives CDR1 SGHRS, CDR2 YFSETQ. This CDR3 spans 14 amino acids.

This clonotype was seen at least ten times. The gene calls are TRBV24-1 and TRBJ2-1; 8 bases are a match to TRBD2. V trimming: 0 bases; J trimming: 0 bases; junction bases outside the gene matches: 6. Germline loops: CDR1 KGHDR, CDR2 SFDVKD. The CDR3 has 18 amino acids. CDR3 sequence: CATSDLPLLADSYNEQFF. The CDR3 coding sequence is TGTGCCACCAGTGATTTGCCGTTACTAGCGGACTCCTACAATGAGCAGTTCTTC.

This clonotype has ten or more counts. The rearrangement joins TRBV18 to TRBJ1-5; the D is unclear. V dropped 4 bases and J dropped 2 bases, with 6 bases sitting between them. Germline CDR1 and CDR2: KGHSH and LQKENI. The CDR3 consists of 13 residues. CDR3 protein: CASSRDGNQPQHF. CDR3 nucleotide sequence: TGTGCCAGCTCACGTGATGGCAATCAGCCCCAGCATTTT.

This clonotype was detected many times. The chain joins TRBV11-3 to TRBJ2-3; maybe TRBD2 (6 bases). V was clipped by 1 base and J by 6 bases, with 17 bases between them. In germline, CDR1 is SGHNT, CDR2 YENEEA. The CDR3 totals 16 residues. The CDR3 loop reads CASSLGLARDADTQYF. In DNA, the CDR3 is TGTGCCAGCAGCTTAGGGCTAGCGAGGGACGCGGATACGCAGTATTTT.

By share of the sample, this clonotype is medium-sized. The chain carries TRBV7-3 and TRBJ2-3; TRBD2 matches 8 bases. V lost 4 bases and J lost 3; bases outside the gene matches: 9. The CDR3 consists of 16 residues. CDR1 is SGHTA and CDR2 is FQGTGA in the germline V gene. In nucleotides, the CDR3 is TGTGCCAGCAGCTACCAAAGCGGGAGCGAAACAGATACGCAGTATTTT. Protein product: CASSYQSGSETDTQYF.

This clonotype has at least ten counts. V and J are TRBV20-1 and TRBJ2-5; no definite D call. CDR1 DFQATT and CDR2 SNEGSKA come from the germline V gene (reference sequence). The CDR3 runs to 13 residues. V dropped 6 bases and J dropped 5 bases, with 16 bases sitting between them. The CDR3 bases are TGCAGTGCCTTACAAGGGCCCAGGGAGACCCAGTACTTC. Its translation is CSALQGPRETQYF.

This clonotype has a handful of counts. The chain employs TRBV5-1 and TRBJ2-3; D is ambiguous. Germline lookup yields CDR1 SGHRS and CDR2 YFSETQ. The CDR3 covers 13 residues. The V end lost 3 bases, the J end lost 6 bases, and 11 bases lay between the germline ends. This CDR3 reads CASSSLGSDTQYF. The CDR3 DNA sequence: TGCGCCAGCAGCTCCCTGGGCTCGGATACGCAGTATTTT.

This clonotype was seen ten or more times. V is TRBV20-1 and J is TRBJ1-4; D is perhaps TRBD1 (6 bases). The V gene lost 5 bases and the J gene lost 7 bases, with 14 bases spanning the gap. CDR3 length: 13 amino acids. CDR1 and CDR2 from the germline V gene are DFQATT and SNEGSKA (reference sequence). The CDR3 loop is CSAQSGGSEKLFF. For the CDR3, the DNA is TGCAGTGCTCAGTCCGGGGGCAGTGAAAAACTGTTTTTT.

This clonotype was counted at least ten times. The J gene is TRBJ1-2, the V gene TRBV7-3; unclear D gene. Between the trimmed V and J ends, which lost 3 bases and 7 bases, there was a span of 3 bases. Looked up from germline, CDR1 is SGHTA and CDR2 is FQGTGA. The length of the CDR3 is 10 residues. The CDR3 nucleotides are TGTGCCAGCAGCTTTCGTGGCTACACCTTC. Translating gives CASSFRGYTF.

The CDR3 DNA follows: TGTGCCTGGACCTTTGGGACGGGCACAGATACGCAGTATTTT. Protein product: CAWTFGTGTDTQYF. The chain employs TRBV30 and TRBJ2-3; D is perhaps TRBD1 or TRBD2 (5 bases each). CDR3 length: 14 amino acids. Deletions cut 4 bases from V and 1 base from J, with 12 bases between. CDR1 and CDR2 from the germline V gene are GTSNPN and SVGIG (reference sequence). The variable domain in full, with the rest retrieved from reference TRBV30 and TRBJ2-3, is SQTIHQWPATLVQPVGSPLSLECTVEGTSNPNLYWYRQAAGRGLQLLFYSVGIGQISSEVPQNLSASRPQDRQFILSSKKLLLSDSGFYLCAWTFGTGTDTQYFGPGTRLTVL.

In its sample, this clonotype was seen many times. The V gene is TRBV20-1, the J gene TRBJ2-7; D is perhaps TRBD1 (6 bases). The germline CDR1 and CDR2 sequences are DFQATT and SNEGSKA (reference sequence). The CDR3 is made up of 12 amino acids. Deletions cut 1 base from V and 5 bases from J, with 9 bases between. The CDR3 loop reads CSARGGGHEQYV. CDR3 nucleotides: TGCAGTGCTAGAGGTGGGGGCCACGAGCAGTACGTC.

This clonotype was picked up many times. A read error may produce the germline difference seen at one junction end. This chain joins TRBV15 and TRBJ2-2; D not resolved. The V gene's germline CDR1 is LNHNV and CDR2 YYDKDF (reference sequence). This CDR3 has 16 residues. The CDR3 region is CATSPGQKGTTVELFF. CDR3 nucleotides: TGTGCCACCAGCCCCGGGCAGAAGGGCACCACCGTGGAGCTGTTTTTT.

This clonotype was observed many times. The chain has TRBV28 and TRBJ2-2, with TRBD2 as a possible D gene (5 bases). V was trimmed by 1 base and J by 5 bases, leaving 14 bases between them. This CDR3 region has 16 residues. Germline CDR1 is MDHEN and CDR2 is SYDVKM. The CDR3 region has the DNA TGTGCCAGCAGTTTATTAGAGGGCAGAGGAACCGGGGAGCTGTTTTTT. It translates to CASSLLEGRGTGELFF. Full variable domain (outside the CDR3, taken from reference TRBV28 and TRBJ2-2): DVKVTQSSRYLVKRTGEKVFLECVQDMDHENMFWYRQDPGLGLRLIYFSYDVKMKEKGDIPEGYSVSREKKERFSLILESASTNQTSMYLCASSLLEGRGTGELFFGEGSRLTVL.

This clonotype was counted many times. The chain carries TRBV5-6 and TRBJ2-7; D gene unclear. Germline V gene lookup returns CDR1 SGHDT and CDR2 YYEEEE. V lost 3 bases and J lost 2, with 9 bases in between. This CDR3 is 13 amino acids long. The CDR3 DNA reads TGTGCCAGCAGCTCCGGGCCTGCCTACGAGCAGTACGTC. Its protein is CASSSGPAYEQYV.

This clonotype was recorded many times. This chain uses TRBV7-8 with TRBJ2-3; D might be TRBD2 (7 bases). The V gene lost 5 bases and the J gene lost 3 bases, with 18 bases spanning the gap. Looked up from germline, CDR1 is SGHVS and CDR2 is FQNEAQ. The CDR3 sequence is 16 residues long. Here the CDR3 reads CASSPNAGAWTDTQYF. In DNA form, the CDR3 reads TGTGCCAGCAGCCCAAACGCGGGGGCATGGACAGATACGCAGTATTTT.

This clonotype was seen ten or more times. The rearrangement uses TRBV11-2 and TRBJ2-5; 8 positions agree with TRBD2. Germline-derived CDR1 and CDR2 are SGHAT and FQNNGV. J was trimmed by 1 base and V by 1 base; bases with no gene match: 2. This CDR3 spans 15 amino acids. In nucleotides, the CDR3 is TGTGCCAGCAGCTTAGCGGGGGGGCCCCAAGAGACCCAGTACTTC. It specifies CASSLAGGPQETQYF.

This clonotype was seen ten or more times. The CDR3 nucleotides read TGCGCCAGCAGCCAAGATCTCACGCGCGGGGACAATGAGCAGTTCTTC. Amino acid sequence: CASSQDLTRGDNEQFF. The rearrangement uses TRBV4-1 and TRBJ2-1, with a weak D call TRBD2 (6 bases). The CDR3 sequence is 16 residues long. Per the germline V gene, CDR1 is MGHRA and CDR2 is YSYEKL. The V end was cut by 0 bases, the J end by 5 bases, with 14 bases between.

This clonotype ranks as medium-sized (0.01 to 0.1%). This rearrangement joins TRBV7-9 to TRBJ1-2, with D unclear. The germline V and J ends were trimmed by 1 base and 4 bases, with 7 bases remaining between them. Germline assignment: CDR1 SEHNR and CDR2 FQNEAQ (reference sequence). This CDR3 spans 13 amino acids. The CDR3 nucleotides read TGTGCCAGCAGCTTAGATGGACCCTATGGCTACACCTTC. Translating gives CASSLDGPYGYTF.

By sample fraction, this clonotype is medium-sized. V usage is TRBV7-2 and J usage is TRBJ2-1; 8 bases match TRBD2. This CDR3 is built from 17 residues. V gave up 5 bases and J gave up 7 bases; unmatched junction bases: 16. The germline gives CDR1 SGHTA, CDR2 FQGNSA. CDR3 sequence (DNA): TGTGCCAGCAGCCGCCGGGTGGTAGCGGGGAAGGATAATGAGCAGTTCTTC. Translating gives CASSRRVVAGKDNEQFF. The variable domain in full, with the rest retrieved from reference TRBV7-2 and TRBJ2-1, is GAGVSQSPSNKVTEKGKDVELRCDPISGHTALYWYRQSLGQGLEFLIYFQGNSAPDKSGLPSDRFSAERTGGSVSTLTIQRTQQEDSAVYLCASSRRVVAGKDNEQFFGPGTRLTVL.

This clonotype was seen ten or more times. The chain combines TRBV4-1 with TRBJ1-4; D remains ambiguous. Germline CDR1 is MGHRA and CDR2 is YSYEKL. Between the trimmed V and J ends, which lost 3 bases and 2 bases, there was a span of 7 bases. The CDR3 has 14 residues. The CDR3, as DNA: TGCGCCAGCAGCCAGAAGGGTACTAATGAAAAACTGTTTTTT. It translates to CASSQKGTNEKLFF.

This clonotype was observed at least ten times. This chain connects TRBV7-2 to TRBJ2-2, with D possibly TRBD2 on 6 matching bases. Germline CDR1 is SGHTA and CDR2 is FQGNSA. V gave up 6 bases and J gave up 4 bases, with 24 bases separating them. The CDR3 spans 18 residues. Written as DNA, the CDR3 is TGTGCCAGCAGACAAAGCCGGTTCGGGGGTCGCGGCACCGGGGAGCTGTTTTTT. Encoded protein: CASRQSRFGGRGTGELFF. Filled out from reference TRBV7-2 and TRBJ2-2, the complete variable domain reads GAGVSQSPSNKVTEKGKDVELRCDPISGHTALYWYRQSLGQGLEFLIYFQGNSAPDKSGLPSDRFSAERTGGSVSTLTIQRTQQEDSAVYLCASRQSRFGGRGTGELFFGEGSRLTVL.